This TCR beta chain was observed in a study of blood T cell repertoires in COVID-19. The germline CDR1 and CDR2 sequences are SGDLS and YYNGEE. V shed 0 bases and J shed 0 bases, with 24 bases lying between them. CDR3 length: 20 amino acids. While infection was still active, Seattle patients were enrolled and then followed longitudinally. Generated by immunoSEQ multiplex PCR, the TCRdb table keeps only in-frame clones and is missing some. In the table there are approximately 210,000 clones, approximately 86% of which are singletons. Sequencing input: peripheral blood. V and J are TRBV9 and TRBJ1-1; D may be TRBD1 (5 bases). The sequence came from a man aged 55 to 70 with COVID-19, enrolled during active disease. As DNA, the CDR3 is TGTGCCAGCAGCGTAGTTGGGAGGGGTTATAGACAGCTCTTGAACACTGAAGCTTTCTTT. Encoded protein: CASSVVGRGYRQLLNTEAFF.